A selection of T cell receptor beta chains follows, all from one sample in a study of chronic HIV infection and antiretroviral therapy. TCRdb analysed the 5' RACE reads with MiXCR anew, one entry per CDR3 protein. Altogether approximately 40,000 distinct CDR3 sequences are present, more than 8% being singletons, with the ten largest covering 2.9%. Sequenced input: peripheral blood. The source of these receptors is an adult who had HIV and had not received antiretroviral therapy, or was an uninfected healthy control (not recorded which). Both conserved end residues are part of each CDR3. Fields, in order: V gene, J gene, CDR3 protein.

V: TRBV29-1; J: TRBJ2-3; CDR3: CSVVPRQGAPRTDTQYF
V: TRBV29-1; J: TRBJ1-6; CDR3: CSVGTSYNSPLHF
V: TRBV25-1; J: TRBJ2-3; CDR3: CASSGYWGDTQYF
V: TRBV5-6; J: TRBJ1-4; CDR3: CASSSDEGGEKLFF
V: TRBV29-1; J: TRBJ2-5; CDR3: CSVGRAGGQETQYF
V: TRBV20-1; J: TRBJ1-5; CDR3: CSARDRGQPQHF
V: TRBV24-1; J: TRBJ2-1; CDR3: CATSDLSGESYNEQFF
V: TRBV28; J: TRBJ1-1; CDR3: CASSFRQGRMNTEAFF
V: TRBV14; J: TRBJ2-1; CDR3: CASSQSVWTREFF
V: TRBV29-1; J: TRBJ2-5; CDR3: CSVEEDRGETQYF
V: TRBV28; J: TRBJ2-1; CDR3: CASSLGSYNEQFF
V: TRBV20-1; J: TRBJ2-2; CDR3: CSASGQGANTGELFF
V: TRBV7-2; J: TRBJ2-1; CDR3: CASSLEETEQFF
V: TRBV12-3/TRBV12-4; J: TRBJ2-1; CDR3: CASSFETYNEQFF
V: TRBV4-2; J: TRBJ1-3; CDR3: CASSQGTGESSGNTIYF
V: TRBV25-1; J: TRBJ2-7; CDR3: CASSVSLAEQYF
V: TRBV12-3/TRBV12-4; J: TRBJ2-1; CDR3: CASSLREYYNEQFF
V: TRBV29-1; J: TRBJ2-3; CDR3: CSVEGRGRLTQYF
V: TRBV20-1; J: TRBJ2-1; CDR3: CSALAGELSEQFF
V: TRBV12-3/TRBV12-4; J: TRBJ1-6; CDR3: CASSPWGQNSPLHF
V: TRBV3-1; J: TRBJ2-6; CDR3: CASSQGGNGANVLTF
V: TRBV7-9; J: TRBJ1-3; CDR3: CASSSPQGTGNTIYF
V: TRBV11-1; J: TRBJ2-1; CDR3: CASSYTSGSNNEQFF
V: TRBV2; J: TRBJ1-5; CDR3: CASSRDVNQPQHF
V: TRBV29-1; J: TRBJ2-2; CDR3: CSVGPGDGELFF
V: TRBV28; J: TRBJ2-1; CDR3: CASSFGGRRSNEQFF
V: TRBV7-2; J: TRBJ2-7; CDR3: CASSLGGYYGQGGPYF
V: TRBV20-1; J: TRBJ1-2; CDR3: CSARDQGRYGYTF
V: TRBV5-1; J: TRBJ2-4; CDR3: CASSPLGDRATKNIQYF
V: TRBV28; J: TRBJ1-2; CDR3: CASSSPGGGYTF
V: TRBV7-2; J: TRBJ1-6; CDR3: CASSSRGNSPLHF